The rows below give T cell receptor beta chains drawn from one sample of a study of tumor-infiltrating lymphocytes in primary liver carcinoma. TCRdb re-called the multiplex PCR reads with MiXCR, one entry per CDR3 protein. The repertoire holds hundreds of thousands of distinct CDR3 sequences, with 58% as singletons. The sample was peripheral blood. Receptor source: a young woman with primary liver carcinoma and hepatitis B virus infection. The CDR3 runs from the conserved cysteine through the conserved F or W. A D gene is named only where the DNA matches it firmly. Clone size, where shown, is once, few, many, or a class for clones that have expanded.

CDR3 protein: CAWIGGSADTQYF
CDR3 DNA: TGTGCCTGGATTGGCGGGAGCGCAGATACGCAGTATTTT
V gene: TRBV30
J gene: TRBJ2-3
clone size: many
D gene: TRBD2

CDR3 protein: CASSPGLGSHEQYF
CDR3 DNA: TGTGCCAGCAGCCCGGGACTAGGGTCCCACGAGCAGTACTTC
V gene: TRBV11-3
J gene: TRBJ2-7
clone size: .
D gene: TRBD2

CDR3 protein: CAGSYDRGLMNTEAFF
CDR3 DNA: TGTGCCGGCAGTTACGACAGGGGCCTAATGAACACTGAAGCTTTCTTT
V gene: TRBV6-5
J gene: TRBJ1-1
clone size: once
D gene: TRBD1

CDR3 protein: CASSFYGRGPRDTQYF
CDR3 DNA: TGTGCCAGCAGCTTTTACGGGAGGGGGCCACGAGATACGCAGTATTTT
V gene: TRBV11-2
J gene: TRBJ2-3
clone size: many
D gene: .

CDR3 protein: CAWSVRGGYEQYF
CDR3 DNA: TGTGCCTGGAGTGTCCGGGGCGGGTACGAGCAGTACTTC
V gene: TRBV30
J gene: TRBJ2-7
clone size: many
D gene: .

CDR3 protein: CSVVFREQENYGYTF
CDR3 DNA: TGCAGCGTTGTCTTTAGGGAACAGGAGAACTATGGCTACACCTTT
V gene: TRBV29-1
J gene: TRBJ1-2
clone size: .
D gene: .

CDR3 protein: CSGSRASSYNEQFF
CDR3 DNA: TGCAGCGGCTCTCGGGCGAGCTCCTACAATGAGCAGTTCTTC
V gene: TRBV29-1
J gene: TRBJ2-1
clone size: many
D gene: .

CDR3 protein: CASSLRQGYGYTF
CDR3 DNA: TGTGCCAGCAGCTTGCGTCAGGGGTATGGCTACACCTTC
V gene: TRBV5-6
J gene: TRBJ1-2
clone size: few
D gene: .

CDR3 protein: CASSSRVGQGANIQYF
CDR3 DNA: .
V gene: TRBV12-3/TRBV12-4
J gene: TRBJ2-4
clone size: .
D gene: .

CDR3 protein: CTSRWDRHYEQYF
CDR3 DNA: TGTACCAGCCGATGGGACAGGCACTACGAGCAGTACTTC
V gene: TRBV7-8
J gene: TRBJ2-7
clone size: .
D gene: TRBD1

CDR3 protein: CASIRARGYDEQFF
CDR3 DNA: TGTGCCAGTATCCGGGCTAGAGGATACGATGAGCAGTTCTTC
V gene: TRBV28
J gene: TRBJ2-1
clone size: .
D gene: .

CDR3 protein: CAISPGQGKRTYEQYF
CDR3 DNA: TGTGCCATCAGTCCGGGACAGGGGAAGAGGACCTACGAGCAGTACTTC
V gene: TRBV10-3
J gene: TRBJ2-7
clone size: few
D gene: TRBD1